What follows describes a single TCR beta chain. This clone was counted a few times. Its cognate antigen has yet to be identified. No much larger clonotype is one base removed from it; base qualities were not supplied. These data belong to a study of T cell clonotyping in hematopoietic cell transplantation (dated by TCRdb to about 2021). Background on the whole study: Recipient samples taken before transplant were obtained following cytoreduction. Patient recruitment ran from 2015 to early 2017, and follow-up continued until late 2020 or death. The study collected 130 to 150 blood samples from some 35 consecutive transplant recipients and their related donors. Results the study describes overall, beyond this receptor: Only a small fraction of recipient repertoires overlapped donor repertoires, with over 95% appearing de novo at the given depth. The sample size was limited, and CD4 and CD8 repertoire contributions could not be separated because cells were not sorted. A decrease in recipient TCR diversity was observed after transplant, and a progressive increase in pathologically expanded clonotypes was seen from day 30 to day 180. Donor and pretransplant recipient Inverse Simpson Index values predicted broader posttransplant TCR repertoire diversity.

With the immunoSEQ assay, which is a bias-controlled multiplex PCR relying on V- and J-specific primers, TCR beta CDR3 regions were amplified from genomic DNA. In a second PCR step, a proprietary barcode and Illumina adapter sequences were attached to the CDR3 amplicons. An Illumina MiSeq instrument was used to sequence the CDR3 libraries. Per the source publication's procedure: immunoSEQ Analyzer 3.0 was used for export and quality control, with R Bioconductor and Immunarch used for downstream analyses. Repertoire metrics were calculated using only productive rearrangements within the normalized downsampled data set. In the normalized cohort, clonotypes with more than 5 templates were defined as pathologically expanded. The Inverse Simpson Index was used to measure repertoire diversity. To capture all clonotypes, CMV-specificity analyses were performed on the non-normalized data set. Entries here come from immuneACCESS through TCRdb and include only in-frame sequences with V and J called. Some clones fail to appear in such tables; in the studies checked, an unresolved V gene covers under half of the shortfall, and the cause of the remainder is unknown. That table furnishes V, J and clone size, whereas the DNA furnished D and trimming. This sample has roughly 27,000 clones in its table, and more than 65% of those were observed once. 24% of the sample lies in the top ten.

CDR1 and CDR2, per the germline V gene (reference sequence), are LNHDA and SQIVND. The CDR3 starts with the cysteine, ends with the phenylalanine, and has 13 residues. The sequence is cut down to CDR3 DNA, 39 bases in frame from base 1. V has 5 bases trimmed and J has 6 bases trimmed; junction bases matching no gene number 5. The intended sense of this specimen's time point label: recipient sample about 28 days before transplant, after cytoreduction. Recipient blood was collected about 28 days before transplant and at days 30, 100 and 180 after transplant. Nuclei Lysis Solution was used to extract genomic DNA from fresh or cryopreserved unfractionated peripheral blood mononuclear cells.

Specimen: peripheral blood mononuclear cells, collected before stem cell transplant. Recombination joined TRBV19 with TRBJ1-1, and TRBD1 matches 8 of the central bases. This clonotype was sampled from a woman aged 55-70 years with acute myeloid leukemia. Some clones in this sample may be carry-over from other donors' samples. For the CDR3, the sequence is CASSLGQGAEAFF. The bases read TGTGCCAGTAGTCTAGGACAGGGCGCTGAAGCTTTCTTT.